The clone carrying this TCR beta chain was counted once. What it recognizes is unknown. The PCR had 60 Vbeta and 13 Jbeta primers. Here immunoSEQ multiplex PCR was the method, and the copy in TCRdb shows in-frame clones only, minus some. The repertoire includes under 200,000 clones, around 75% of them detected once, and approximately 3% sits in the top ten. The entry originates in a study of cytomegalovirus exposure and HLA in healthy donors. Study-level results: As a later analysis revealed, the rate of TCR association differed by HLA locus, with DRB1 most and HLA-C fewest.

The length of the CDR3 is 14 residues. The V gene lost 4 bases and the J gene lost 3 bases, with 13 bases spanning the gap. Germline V gene sequence: CDR1 MDHEN, CDR2 SYDVKM. The sequencing sample was made of PBMCs. The rearrangement joins TRBV28 to TRBJ2-7; D remains unclear. The receptor comes from a woman between 45 and 60 years old in good health and CMV-seropositive. The DNA for the CDR3 is TGTGCCAGCAGTTCCCCGCAGTTAAACTACGAGCAGTACTTC. The encoded protein is CASSSPQLNYEQYF. The full variable domain, completed using reference TRBV28 and TRBJ2-7, is DVKVTQSSRYLVKRTGEKVFLECVQDMDHENMFWYRQDPGLGLRLIYFSYDVKMKEKGDIPEGYSVSREKKERFSLILESASTNQTSMYLCASSSPQLNYEQYFGPGTRLTVT.